The next 10 T cell receptor beta chains were all read from a single sample in a study of cytomegalovirus exposure and HLA in healthy donors. It was with 60 Vbeta and 13 Jbeta primers that the PCR ran. Method: immunoSEQ multiplex PCR; TCRdb's copy keeps in-frame clones and lacks some. This table has over 90,000 clones, about three quarters appearing once. Material for sequencing was PBMCs. The receptors here all came from a man in his forties or fifties in good health and CMV-seronegative.

The rearrangement uses TRBV13 and TRBJ2-5; D call uncertain. V lost 5 bases and J 5 bases, leaving 12 bases between the germline ends. The CDR3 runs to 13 residues. Germline V lookup: CDR1 PRHDT, CDR2 FYEKMQ (reference sequence). CDR3 sequence reads: CASSKENGETQYF. CDR3 DNA: TGTGCCAGCAGCAAAGAAAACGGGGAGACCCAGTACTTC.

This clone was observed a single time. This chain joins TRBV5-1 and TRBJ2-5; 8 bases map to TRBD2. CDR1 and CDR2 from the germline V gene are SGHRS and YFSETQ. Trimming at V came to 3 bases and at J to 1 base, leaving 8 bases not matched to a gene. The CDR3 length is 16 residues. CDR3 residues: CASSSALAGPQETQYF. The CDR3 nucleotides are TGCGCCAGCAGCTCCGCCTTAGCGGGGCCCCAAGAGACCCAGTACTTC.

The rearrangement uses TRBV18 and TRBJ2-5, with TRBD2 as a possible D gene (5 bases). Germline lookup yields CDR1 KGHSH and CDR2 LQKENI. The CDR3 contains 14 residues. Trimming took off 6 bases at V and 4 bases at J, with 15 bases between the two ends. This CDR3 reads CASSPAGGSETQYF. Written as DNA, the CDR3 is TGTGCCAGCTCCCCGGCGGGCGGGTCAGAGACCCAGTACTTC. Supplemented by reference TRBV18 and TRBJ2-5, the full variable domain reads NAGVMQNPRHLVRRRGQEARLRCSPMKGHSHVYWYRQLPEEGLKFMVYLQKENIIDESGMPKERFSAEFPKEGPSILRIQQVVRGDSAAYFCASSPAGGSETQYFGPGTRLLVL.

To note about this clone: Because it lacks the conserved phenylalanine or tryptophan at the end, this CDR3 is likely a read error. The chain has TRBV10-2 and TRBJ1-2, with D possibly being TRBD1 (5 bases). This CDR3 region has 15 residues. CDR1 and CDR2 from the germline V gene are WSHSY and SAAADI. The V end lost 1 base, the J end lost 4 bases, and 13 bases lay between the germline ends. CDR3 region: CASSEFREGSYGYTV. The CDR3 DNA follows: TGCGCCAGCAGTGAGTTTAGGGAGGGGAGCTATGGCTACACCGTC.

The genes are TRBV19 and TRBJ2-7, with 10 positions matching TRBD2. Germline CDR1 reads LNHDA; CDR2 reads SQIVND (reference sequence). Trimming at V came to 4 bases and at J to 6 bases, leaving 3 bases not matched to a gene. The CDR3 consists of 13 residues. CDR3 amino acids: CASSTGLAVEQYF. The CDR3 bases are TGTGCCAGTAGTACCGGACTAGCGGTCGAGCAGTACTTC.

The rearrangement links TRBV9 to TRBJ2-2; TRBD1 aligns across 8 bases. V lost 2 bases and J lost 7; bases outside the gene matches: 13. Germline assignment: CDR1 SGDLS and CDR2 YYNGEE. The CDR3 is 17 amino acids. In DNA, the CDR3 is TGTGCCAGCAGCGTCCAAGGGAGGACAGGGTTCGGCGGGGAGCTGTTTTTT. Translated: CASSVQGRTGFGGELFF. Full variable domain (missing parts from reference TRBV9 and TRBJ2-2): DSGVTQTPKHLITATGQRVTLRCSPRSGDLSVYWYQQSLDQGLQFLIQYYNGEERAKGNILERFSAQQFPDLHSELNLSSLELGDSALYFCASSVQGRTGFGGELFFGEGSRLTVL.

The chain has TRBV4-3 and TRBJ1-2, with D perhaps matching TRBD1 (5 bases). Germline V lookup: CDR1 LGHNA, CDR2 YSLEER. This CDR3 contains 15 residues. Trimming pared 0 bases from V and 8 bases from J, leaving 16 bases between. The CDR3 nucleotides are TGCGCCAGCAGCCAAGAACCCAGGGCCCCACGGGGCTACACCTTC. Encoded protein: CASSQEPRAPRGYTF.

The rearrangement links TRBV4-1 to TRBJ1-2; tentative D call: TRBD1 (5 bases). The germline V gene has CDR1 MGHRA and CDR2 YSYEKL. Trimming cost V 1 base and J 3 bases, with 18 bases left between them. The length of the CDR3 is 17 residues. The CDR3 loop is CASSQGDYGGVDYGYTF. DNA for the CDR3: TGCGCCAGCAGCCAAGGGGATTATGGAGGGGTAGACTATGGCTACACCTTC.

This clone was detected only a few times. The chain is built from TRBV5-1 and TRBJ2-7, with TRBD2 identical over 9 bases. Germline V gene lookup returns CDR1 SGHRS and CDR2 YFSETQ. The CDR3 totals 15 residues. J was trimmed by 2 bases and V by 5 bases; bases with no gene match: 8. CDR3 amino acids: CASRLLAGGAYEQYF. DNA for the CDR3: TGCGCCAGCAGGTTACTAGCGGGCGGAGCCTACGAGCAGTACTTC.

The chain has TRBV10-3 and TRBJ2-3, with TRBD1 identical over 7 bases. From germline, CDR1 is ENHRY and CDR2 SYGVKD. The CDR3 consists of 14 residues. The junction had 1 base not matched to a gene; V was cut back by 2 bases and J by 2 bases. CDR3 amino acids: CAISEEGATDTQYF. CDR3 coding DNA: TGTGCCATCAGTGAGGAGGGGGCCACAGATACGCAGTATTTT.